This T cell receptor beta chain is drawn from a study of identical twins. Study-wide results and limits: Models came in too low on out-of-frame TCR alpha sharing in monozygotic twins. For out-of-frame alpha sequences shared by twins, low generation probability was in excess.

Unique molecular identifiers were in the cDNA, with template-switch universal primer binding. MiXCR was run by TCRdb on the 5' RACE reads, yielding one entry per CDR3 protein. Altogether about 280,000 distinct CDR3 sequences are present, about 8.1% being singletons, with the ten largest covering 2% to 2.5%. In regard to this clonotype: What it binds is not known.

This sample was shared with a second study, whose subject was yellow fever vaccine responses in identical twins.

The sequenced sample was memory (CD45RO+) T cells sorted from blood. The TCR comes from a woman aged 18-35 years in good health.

This CDR3 reads CSARAQGAAGELFF. The DNA for the CDR3 is TGCAGTGCTAGAGCCCAGGGGGCAGCCGGGGAGCTGTTTTTT. The chain has TRBV20-1 and TRBJ2-2; TRBD1 matches 8 bases. Trimming removed 1 base from V and 6 bases from J; junction bases left unmatched: 4. The CDR3 has 14 amino acids. From germline, CDR1 is DFQATT and CDR2 SNEGSKA (reference sequence).